These 10 T cell receptor beta chains were sequenced from one sample in a study of cytotoxic CD8 clonotypes in ibrutinib-treated CLL. TCRdb's table, derived via immunoSEQ multiplex PCR, lists solely in-frame clones and lacks some. Of some 140,000 clones in the sample, 84% are singletons; the top ten hold roughly 3.1%. Sequenced material: PBMCs, taken after 24 months of ibrutinib treatment. The receptors shown here come from a human donor with chronic lymphocytic leukemia.

V and J are TRBV25-1 and TRBJ2-3, with 12 nucleotides matching TRBD2. Germline V lookup: CDR1 MGHDK, CDR2 SYGVNS. The CDR3 extends over 15 amino acids. V lost 10 bases to trimming and J lost 2 bases; unmatched junction nucleotides: 7. CDR3 in amino acids: CATQTSGGSTDTQYF. The CDR3 coding sequence is TGTGCCACCCAAACTAGCGGGGGGTCCACAGATACGCAGTATTTT. The full variable domain, rest sourced from reference TRBV25-1 and TRBJ2-3, is EADIYQTPRYLVIGTGKKITLECSQTMGHDKMYWYQQDPGMELHLIHYSYGVNSTEKGDLSSESTVSRIRTEHFPLTLESARPSHTSQYLCATQTSGGSTDTQYFGPGTRLTVL.

This chain uses TRBV6-1 with TRBJ1-4; D not certain. CDR3 size: 14 residues. Trimming removed 5 bases at V and 0 bases at J, with 7 bases between. CDR1 is MNHNS, CDR2 SASEGT, per germline. The CDR3 loop is CASSPGATNEKLFF. The CDR3 coding sequence is TGTGCCAGCAGTCCGGGTGCAACTAATGAAAAACTGTTTTTT.

The sample holds one count of this clone. The chain has TRBV2 and TRBJ2-3, with 9 nucleotides matching TRBD1. The CDR3 contains 14 residues. Trimming took 8 bases from V and 1 from J; bases not matched to a gene: 4. CDR1 is SNHLY, CDR2 FYNNEI, per germline. CDR3 nucleotides: TGTGCCAGCGGGACAGGGATAGGCACAGATACGCAGTATTTT. It yields the protein CASGTGIGTDTQYF.

This chain joins TRBV30 and TRBJ1-4; D may be TRBD1 (5 bases). This CDR3 contains 13 residues. Trimming took 5 bases from V and 4 from J, leaving 11 bases between them. CDR1 and CDR2 from the germline V gene are GTSNPN and SVGIG (reference sequence). The CDR3 DNA is TGTGCCTGGGAGGGAAGGGGTAATGAAAAACTGTTTTTT. This sequence encodes CAWEGRGNEKLFF.

The rearrangement links TRBV5-4 to TRBJ2-1, with D possibly being TRBD1 (7 bases). The CDR3 is 16 amino acids. Germline V gives CDR1 SGHNT, CDR2 YYREEE (reference sequence). Trimming took off 4 bases at V and 1 base at J, with 15 bases between the two ends. The CDR3 protein is CASSPNRGGSYNEQFF. CDR3 bases: TGTGCCAGCAGCCCGAACAGGGGAGGTTCCTACAATGAGCAGTTCTTC.

The chain has TRBV6-6 and TRBJ2-7, with D perhaps matching TRBD1 (6 bases). V dropped 4 bases and J dropped 5 bases, with 9 bases sitting between them. Per the germline V gene, CDR1 is MNHNY and CDR2 is SVGAGI (reference sequence). This CDR3 spans 12 amino acids. The CDR3 protein is CASSSQGHEQYF. The CDR3 nucleotides are TGTGCCAGCAGTTCACAGGGCCACGAGCAGTACTTC.

The chain recombines TRBV12-2 with TRBJ1-3; TRBD1 is the table's D call and was not checked against the DNA. TRBV12-2 is designated a pseudogene. The CDR3 runs 14 residues. CDR3 bases: TGTGCAAGTCGCCCAGGGGGTCAGGGAAACACCATATATTTT. Its protein is CASRPGGQGNTIYF.

The chain uses TRBV19 and TRBJ2-4, with TRBD2 as a possible D gene (5 bases). V was shortened by 6 bases and J by 8 bases, with 14 bases between the two germline ends. Looked up from germline, CDR1 is LNHDA and CDR2 is SQIVND (reference sequence). The CDR3 sequence is 13 residues long. For the CDR3, the DNA is TGTGCCAGTAGCCCTATAGTGGAGGACATTCAGTACTTC. It specifies CASSPIVEDIQYF.

The genes are TRBV5-1 and TRBJ2-7; D unclear. V was cut by 4 bases and J by 6 bases, with 17 bases left in between. This CDR3 comprises 14 residues. Per germline, CDR1 SGHRS and CDR2 YFSETQ. The CDR3 reads CASSGRDRPIEQYF. In DNA form, the CDR3 reads TGCGCCAGCAGCGGCCGTGACCGCCCCATCGAGCAGTACTTC. Using reference TRBV5-1 and TRBJ2-7 for the parts outside the CDR3, the full variable domain is KAGVTQTPRYLIKTRGQQVTLSCSPISGHRSVSWYQQTPGQGLQFLFEYFSETQRNKGNFPGRFSGRQFSNSRSEMNVSTLELGDSALYLCASSGRDRPIEQYFGPGTRLTVT.

The sample holds one count of this clone. The chain uses TRBV10-1 and TRBJ2-5, with 10 bases lining up with TRBD2. Germline V lookup: CDR1 WNHNN, CDR2 SYGVQD (reference sequence). The V segment lost 4 bases and the J segment 1 base; nucleotides outside the gene matches: 6. The CDR3 is made up of 16 amino acids. As DNA, the CDR3 is TGCGCCAGCAGTGGAGTAGCGGGGGGTACCCAAGAGACCCAGTACTTC. It translates to CASSGVAGGTQETQYF.